One and the same sample provided the 19 T cell receptor beta chains below, sequenced in a study of T cells in Graves' hyperthyroidism and ophthalmopathy. Researchers amplified the TCR beta CDR3 regions from RNA transcripts. With the HTBI primer set, the TCR CDR3 went through a first round of RT-PCR. TCRdb re-called the multiplex PCR reads through MiXCR, storing one row per CDR3 protein. Of 480,000 or so distinct CDR3 sequences detected, over 45% appear once; the ten largest clones hold about two fifths. The sequencing sample was made of peripheral blood or thyroid tissue (not recorded which). The receptor set was obtained from an adult woman with Graves' disease, either hyperthyroidism or ophthalmopathy (not recorded which).

This clonotype was observed a few times. The V gene is TRBV10-3, the J gene TRBJ2-7; D is uncertain. Germline CDR1 reads ENHRY; CDR2 reads SYGVKD. The CDR3 totals 15 residues. The V gene lost 0 bases and the J gene lost 2 bases, with 11 bases spanning the gap. The CDR3 loop is CAISESGVAPYEQYF. In DNA, the CDR3 is TGTGCCATCAGTGAGTCTGGGGTAGCTCCCTACGAGCAGTACTTC.

At least ten counts were recorded for this clonotype. V gene TRBV5-1 combines with J gene TRBJ2-7, with D hard to call. The CDR3 covers 17 residues. From germline, CDR1 is SGHRS and CDR2 YFSETQ. V dropped 0 bases and J dropped 3 bases, with 19 bases sitting between them. CDR3 in DNA: TGCGCCAGCAGCTTGGTCAGTGGCACCGGATCAGACTACGAGCAGTACTTC. Protein: CASSLVSGTGSDYEQYF.

This rearrangement joins TRBV20-1 to TRBJ1-3; a possible D gene is TRBD1 (5 bases). Germline V gene data show CDR1 as DFQATT and CDR2 as SNEGSKA (reference sequence). V was pared by 6 bases and J by 2 bases, with 8 bases between. CDR3 length: 12 amino acids. The CDR3 nucleotides read TGCAGTGCCCCAGGGACTGGAAACACCATATATTTT. It yields the protein CSAPGTGNTIYF.

A few counts support this clonotype. CDR3 bases: TGCAGCGTTGAAGATCCCTGGTCCTACGAGCAGTACTTC. Its translation: CSVEDPWSYEQYF. This chain uses TRBV29-1 with TRBJ2-7; no clear D gene. The CDR3 totals 13 residues. Looked up from germline, CDR1 is SQVTM and CDR2 is ANQGSEA. Trimming cost V 0 bases and J 1 base, with 7 bases left between them.

The chain couples TRBV7-9 to TRBJ2-7; D is possibly TRBD1 (6 bases). V was pared by 0 bases and J by 0 bases, with 12 bases between. The length of the CDR3 is 16 residues. Germline assignment: CDR1 SEHNR and CDR2 FQNEAQ (reference sequence). The CDR3 DNA reads as TGTGCCAGCAGCTTAGCCCCGAGGACAGCCTCCTACGAGCAGTACTTC. Encoded protein: CASSLAPRTASYEQYF.

The rearrangement joins TRBV15 to TRBJ1-2; 7 bases match TRBD1. Germline CDR1 LNHNV, CDR2 YYDKDF (reference sequence). V lost 0 bases to trimming and J lost 3 bases; unmatched junction nucleotides: 13. The CDR3 length is 18 residues. In DNA form, the CDR3 reads TGTGCCACCAGCAGAGATAGTAGGGGGCGTACGAATGACTATGGCTACACCTTC. Translating it yields CATSRDSRGRTNDYGYTF.

This clonotype occurred many times. CDR3 sequence reads: CASSSTASQETQYF. DNA of the CDR3: TGTGCCAGCAGTTCCACAGCCTCCCAAGAGACCCAGTACTTC. V usage is TRBV6-5 and J usage is TRBJ2-5; D unclear. The CDR3 contains 14 residues. Per germline, CDR1 MNHEY and CDR2 SVGAGI. With 4 bases removed from V and 1 base from J, the gap between germline ends came to 10 bases.

The rearrangement uses TRBV29-1 and TRBJ2-7, with 8 bases matching TRBD2. The CDR3 sequence is 13 residues long. Germline V CDR1 and CDR2: SQVTM, ANQGSEA. After removal of 2 bases from V and 3 bases from J, the junction contained 3 bases not matched to a gene. This CDR3 is CSVERLAGYEQYF. The CDR3 DNA is TGCAGCGTTGAAAGGCTAGCGGGCTACGAGCAGTACTTC.

Written as DNA, the CDR3 is TGTGCCAGCAGCCAAGGTGGGCGACAGGAAGCTTTCTTT. As protein: CASSQGGRQEAFF. V is TRBV3-1 and J is TRBJ1-1, with a weak D call TRBD1 (5 bases). Trimming stripped 1 base from V and 8 bases from J, with 11 bases between. Germline CDR1 is LGHDT and CDR2 is YNNKEL (reference sequence). The CDR3 runs 13 residues.

The CDR3 DNA is TGTGCCACCAGTGATTCCGGGAGCAATCAGCCCCAGCATTTT. Translation: CATSDSGSNQPQHF. V usage is TRBV24-1 and J usage is TRBJ1-5; no reliable D call. The CDR3 contains 14 residues. Trimming removed 2 bases at V and 1 base at J, with 5 bases between. The V gene's germline CDR1 is KGHDR and CDR2 SFDVKD.

This chain connects TRBV9 to TRBJ2-7; D might be TRBD1 (6 bases). The CDR3 is 14 amino acids. V was pared by 3 bases and J by 2 bases, with 12 bases between. The germline CDR1 and CDR2 sequences are SGDLS and YYNGEE. CDR3 sequence reads: CASSAGHQAYEQYF. The DNA for the CDR3 is TGTGCCAGCAGCGCGGGACACCAAGCCTACGAGCAGTACTTC.

The chain employs TRBV5-6 and TRBJ1-2; 8 bases are a match to TRBD1. CDR3 size: 15 residues. The germline V gene has CDR1 SGHDT and CDR2 YYEEEE. With 2 bases clipped from V and 4 bases from J, the junction kept 7 bases outside the gene matches. CDR3 bases: TGTGCCAGCAGCTTAGGTGACAGGGGCGGCTATGGCTACACCTTC. Residues: CASSLGDRGGYGYTF.

The chain is built from TRBV5-1 and TRBJ2-5; tentative D call: TRBD2 (6 bases). Germline V lookup: CDR1 SGHRS, CDR2 YFSETQ. The CDR3 has 18 residues. V gave up 4 bases and J gave up 1 base, with 23 bases separating them. CDR3 coding DNA: TGCGCCAGCAGCCGAACCCCTTTGACGGGACTTCTCCAAGAGACCCAGTACTTC. Translating it yields CASSRTPLTGLLQETQYF.

The chain combines TRBV5-1 with TRBJ2-2; D may be TRBD1 (6 bases). This CDR3 is built from 15 residues. Between the trimmed V and J ends, which lost 4 bases and 2 bases, there was a span of 12 bases. The germline CDR1 and CDR2 sequences are SGHRS and YFSETQ. CDR3 loop: CASSPDRLNTGELFF. CDR3 DNA: TGCGCCAGCAGCCCGGACAGACTAAACACCGGGGAGCTGTTTTTT.

This clonotype was found once. The chain has TRBV10-3 and TRBJ1-2; weak D call: TRBD1 (5 bases). The V gene's germline CDR1 is ENHRY and CDR2 SYGVKD. Trimming cost V 4 bases and J 7 bases, with 16 bases left between them. The CDR3 has 14 amino acids. CDR3 sequence reads: CAISGVGGEGGYTF. The CDR3 nucleotides are TGTGCCATCAGTGGTGTTGGGGGAGAGGGTGGCTACACCTTC.

V usage is TRBV20-1 and J usage is TRBJ1-4, with D possibly being TRBD1 (6 bases). Trimming removed 1 base from V and 6 bases from J, with 12 bases in between. There are 14 residues in the CDR3. Germline V gene data show CDR1 as DFQATT and CDR2 as SNEGSKA (reference sequence). The CDR3 DNA sequence: TGCAGTGCTAGAGCTTACAGGGTCGATGAAAAACTGTTTTTT. This codes for CSARAYRVDEKLFF.

The J gene is TRBJ1-2, the V gene TRBV25-1, with no clear D. Trimming stripped 8 bases from V and 6 bases from J, with 13 bases between. Germline CDR1 is MGHDK and CDR2 is SYGVNS. The CDR3 covers 12 residues. The DNA of the CDR3 is TGTGCCAGCTCCCGACGGACTGATGGCTACACCTTC. Amino acid sequence: CASSRRTDGYTF.

The chain couples TRBV10-3 to TRBJ1-1; 11 positions agree with TRBD1. CDR3 length equals 13 residues. In germline, CDR1 is ENHRY, CDR2 SYGVKD. V lost 6 bases, J lost 7 bases, and 4 bases stayed unmatched. CDR3 in amino acids: CAIRGQGESEAFF. The DNA for the CDR3 is TGTGCCATCAGGGGACAGGGGGAGAGTGAAGCTTTCTTT.

This clonotype was detected ten times or more. J is TRBJ1-5 and V is TRBV7-8; no definite D call. Trimming took off 3 bases at V and 5 bases at J, with 8 bases between the two ends. This CDR3 comprises 13 residues. Germline lookup yields CDR1 SGHVS and CDR2 FQNEAQ. The CDR3 loop is CASSLRGYQPQHF. Written as DNA, the CDR3 is TGTGCCAGCAGCTTGCGAGGTTATCAGCCCCAGCATTTT.